This T cell receptor (beta chain) came from a study of neurological immune-mediated disorders (dated by TCRdb to the late 2010s). Regarding the complete study: Peripheral blood TCR-beta repertoires from HTLV-I-associated myelopathy (HAM/TSP) patients, multiple sclerosis patients and healthy controls were compared by UMI-based sequencing. Of the roughly 70 subjects in the cohort, about 14 were HAM/TSP patients, about 35 were multiple sclerosis patients, and some 20 were healthy controls. Longitudinal HAM/TSP donors and healthy donors each had 3 time-points at intervals of about 3-40 months. The roughly 100 TCR-beta libraries covered PBMC samples along with longitudinal samples, technical triplicates, and paired sorted CD4+ and CD8+ T-cell subsets. Summary of the overall study and its limitations: No identical CDR3 amino acid sequences were shared among expanded clones across subjects, suggesting private TCR-beta repertoires in all groups. TCR clonal expansion was greatest in HAM/TSP patients and smallest in MS patients, who ranked below even healthy controls.

cDNA was synthesized by template-switch 5'RACE using a primer with a 10-nucleotide random unique molecular identifier that tagged each TCR transcript. Over 200 million TCR-beta sequences, covering 15-18 subjects, were produced in each sequencing run. The RNeasy kit was used to extract total RNA. TCR-beta VDJ regions were amplified with primers for the TCR constant region and the 5'RACE anchor, using the KAPA Real-time Library Amplification kit. A first PCR added sample indexes and Illumina adaptors, after which a second PCR increased the library yield. After Ampure bead purification, the TCR product of roughly 650 bp was size-selected on a 2% E-gel SizeSelection system. Before pooling, libraries had their quality checked on a Bioanalyzer, their concentration measured with Qubit, and their quantity determined with the Kapa Library Quantification kit. Libraries were sequenced paired-end 2 x 150 bp on an Illumina HiSeq 2500. To increase sequence diversity, about 23-32% phiX was spiked into each library pool. The paper's processing steps were these. Quality-filtered reads were processed with the UMI-based MiGEC pipeline, which removed over 85% of raw TCR sequences during error correction. VDJ genes were aligned to IMGT germline references, and clonotypes were defined by unique CDR3 amino acid sequence plus V-J genes. Clonal expansion, Shannon diversity and CDR3 relatedness were evaluated with VDJtools (CalcPairwiseDistances, ClusterSamples), while phylogenetic trees were built in CLCbio workbench. Expanded clones were defined as having at least 8 unique UMIs, based on coefficient-of-variation modelling across technical triplicates. TCRdb reran the public reads through fastp at Q25 and MiXCR, keeping productive beta chains. Rows merge per CDR3 protein into single entries with the most common DNA and genes. The V and J calls were determined by TCRdb, not by the authors. The sample yields 71,000 or so distinct CDR3 sequences; roughly 13% were counted once. The ten most abundant clones make up around 4.3% of the sample.

What the time point label conveys for this sample: longitudinal time-point 1 (baseline). For unsorted PBMC libraries, 2 million PBMCs were used after storage in RNAlater at -80 degrees C until RNA extraction. PBMCs were separated from peripheral blood using Ficoll-Hypaque density gradient centrifugation and then cryopreserved in liquid nitrogen. Remarks on this clonotype: Its antigen is currently not known. This may be a read error: a much more frequent sequence differs by one nucleotide.

Counted from cysteine to phenylalanine, this CDR3 has 12 amino acids. Here the CDR3 DNA is all that survives: 36 bases in frame from base 1. For CDR1 and CDR2, the germline V gene lists SGHTA and FQGTGA. V is pared back by 1 base and J by 8 bases, with 9 bases lying between the germline termini. In this chain, TRBV7-3 is recombined with TRBJ2-7, and possibly TRBD2, on 5 matching bases. The clonotype comes from a female donor with HTLV-1-associated myelopathy (HAM/TSP). The specimen sequenced was PBMCs. The CDR3 sequence is CASSLMSGKQYF. The DNA sequence is TGTGCCAGCAGCTTAATGAGCGGCAAGCAGTACTTC.